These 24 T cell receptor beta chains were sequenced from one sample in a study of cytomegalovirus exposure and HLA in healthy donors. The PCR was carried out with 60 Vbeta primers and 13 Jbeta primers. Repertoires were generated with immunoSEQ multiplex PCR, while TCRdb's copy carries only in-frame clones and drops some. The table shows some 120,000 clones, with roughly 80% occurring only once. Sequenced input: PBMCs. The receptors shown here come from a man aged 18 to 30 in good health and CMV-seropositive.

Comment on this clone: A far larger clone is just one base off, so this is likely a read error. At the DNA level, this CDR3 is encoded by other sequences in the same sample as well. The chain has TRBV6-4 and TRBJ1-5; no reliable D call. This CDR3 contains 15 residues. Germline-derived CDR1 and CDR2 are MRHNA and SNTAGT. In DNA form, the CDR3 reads TGCGCCAGCAGTGAAGGGCCAGGACTTAATCAGCCCCAGCATTTT. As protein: CASSEGPGLNQPQHF.

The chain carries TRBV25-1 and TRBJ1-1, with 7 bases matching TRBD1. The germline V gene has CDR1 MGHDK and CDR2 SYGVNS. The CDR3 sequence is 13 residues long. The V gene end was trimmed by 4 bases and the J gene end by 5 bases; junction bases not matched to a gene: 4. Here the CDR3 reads CASSGTGVTEAFF. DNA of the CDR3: TGTGCCAGCAGTGGCACAGGGGTTACTGAAGCTTTCTTT. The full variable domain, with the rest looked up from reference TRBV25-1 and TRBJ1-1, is EADIYQTPRYLVIGTGKKITLECSQTMGHDKMYWYQQDPGMELHLIHYSYGVNSTEKGDLSSESTVSRIRTEHFPLTLESARPSHTSQYLCASSGTGVTEAFFGQGTRLTVV.

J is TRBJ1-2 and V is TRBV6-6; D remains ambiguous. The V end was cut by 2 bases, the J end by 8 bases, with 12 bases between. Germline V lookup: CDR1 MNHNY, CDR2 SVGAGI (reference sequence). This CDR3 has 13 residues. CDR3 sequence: CASSYPFLRGYTF. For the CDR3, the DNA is TGTGCCAGCAGTTACCCATTTTTGAGGGGCTACACCTTC.

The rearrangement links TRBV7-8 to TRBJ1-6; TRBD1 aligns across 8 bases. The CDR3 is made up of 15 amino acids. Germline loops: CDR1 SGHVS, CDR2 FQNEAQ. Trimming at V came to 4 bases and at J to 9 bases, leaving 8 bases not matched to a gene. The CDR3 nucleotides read TGTGCCAGCAGCTCCCGGACAGGGTTGGGTTCACCCCTCCACTTT. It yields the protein CASSSRTGLGSPLHF. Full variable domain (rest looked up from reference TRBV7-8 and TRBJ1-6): GAGVSQSPRYKVAKRGQDVALRCDPISGHVSLFWYQQALGQGPEFLTYFQNEAQLDKSGLPSDRFFAERPEGSVSTLKIQRTQQEDSAVYLCASSSRTGLGSPLHFGNGTRLTVT.

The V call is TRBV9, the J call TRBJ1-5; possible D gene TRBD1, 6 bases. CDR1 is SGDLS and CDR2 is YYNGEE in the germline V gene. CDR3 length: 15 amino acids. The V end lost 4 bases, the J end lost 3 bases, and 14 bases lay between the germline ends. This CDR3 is CASSPQGSANQPQHF. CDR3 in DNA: TGTGCCAGCAGCCCACAGGGATCAGCCAATCAGCCCCAGCATTTT.

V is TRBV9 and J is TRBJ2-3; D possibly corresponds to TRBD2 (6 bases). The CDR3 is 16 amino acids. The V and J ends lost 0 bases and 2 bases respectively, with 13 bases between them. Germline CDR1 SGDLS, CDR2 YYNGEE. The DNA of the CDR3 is TGTGCCAGCAGCGTAGGAGGTGCGGGGACCACAGATACGCAGTATTTT. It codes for CASSVGGAGTTDTQYF.

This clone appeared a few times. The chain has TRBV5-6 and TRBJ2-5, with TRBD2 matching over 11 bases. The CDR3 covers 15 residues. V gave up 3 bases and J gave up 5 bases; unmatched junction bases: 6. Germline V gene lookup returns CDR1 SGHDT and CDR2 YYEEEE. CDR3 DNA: TGTGCCAGCAGCTCAGCCGGGACTAGCGGCGAGACCCAGTACTTC. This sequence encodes CASSSAGTSGETQYF.

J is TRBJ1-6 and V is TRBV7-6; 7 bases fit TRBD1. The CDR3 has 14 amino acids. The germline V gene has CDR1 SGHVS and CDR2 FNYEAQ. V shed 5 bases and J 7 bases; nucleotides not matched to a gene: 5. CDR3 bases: TGTGCCAGCAGCCATGGACAGGCAAATTCACCCCTCCACTTT. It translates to CASSHGQANSPLHF.

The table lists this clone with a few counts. CDR3 DNA: TGTGCCAGCACCCTCTGGCGGCTGAAGGTCACCACCGGGGAGCTGTTTTTT. It encodes CASTLWRLKVTTGELFF. This sequence joins TRBV11-2 and TRBJ2-2; D not certain. Germline V gives CDR1 SGHAT, CDR2 FQNNGV. Trimming took off 7 bases at V and 4 bases at J, with 22 bases between the two ends. The CDR3 runs to 17 residues.

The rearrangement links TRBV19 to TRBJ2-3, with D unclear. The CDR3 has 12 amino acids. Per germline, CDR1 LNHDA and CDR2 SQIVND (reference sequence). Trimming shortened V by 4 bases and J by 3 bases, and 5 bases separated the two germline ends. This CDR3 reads CASSKQTDTQYF. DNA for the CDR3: TGTGCCAGTAGTAAACAGACAGATACGCAGTATTTT.

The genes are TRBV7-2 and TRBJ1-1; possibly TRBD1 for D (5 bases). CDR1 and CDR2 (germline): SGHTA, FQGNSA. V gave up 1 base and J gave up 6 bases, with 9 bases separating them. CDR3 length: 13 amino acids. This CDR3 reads CASSLDTGAEAFF. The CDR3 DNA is TGTGCCAGCAGCTTAGACACAGGCGCTGAAGCTTTCTTT.

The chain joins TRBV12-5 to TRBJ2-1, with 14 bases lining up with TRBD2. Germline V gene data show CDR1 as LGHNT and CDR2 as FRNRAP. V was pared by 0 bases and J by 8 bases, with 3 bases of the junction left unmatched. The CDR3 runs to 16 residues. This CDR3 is CASGLVGTSGSDEQFF. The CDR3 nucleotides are TGTGCTAGTGGTTTGGTAGGGACTAGCGGGAGCGATGAGCAGTTCTTC.

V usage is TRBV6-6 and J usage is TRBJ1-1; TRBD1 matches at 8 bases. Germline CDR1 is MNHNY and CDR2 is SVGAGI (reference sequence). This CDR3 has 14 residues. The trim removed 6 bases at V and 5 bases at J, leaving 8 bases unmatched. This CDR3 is CASRSDQGATEAFF. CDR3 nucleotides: TGTGCCAGCAGATCCGATCAGGGGGCGACTGAAGCTTTCTTT.

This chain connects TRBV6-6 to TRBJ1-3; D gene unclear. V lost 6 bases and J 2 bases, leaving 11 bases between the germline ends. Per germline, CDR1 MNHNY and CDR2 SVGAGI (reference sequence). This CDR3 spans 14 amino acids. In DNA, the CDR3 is TGTGCCAGCAGCCGGGAGGCAGCTGGAAACACCATATATTTT. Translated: CASSREAAGNTIYF.

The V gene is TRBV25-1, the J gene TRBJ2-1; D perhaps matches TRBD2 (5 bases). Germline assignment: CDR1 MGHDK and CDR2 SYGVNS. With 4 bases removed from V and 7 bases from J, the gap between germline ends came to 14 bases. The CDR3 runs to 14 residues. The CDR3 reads CASSGSGSGNEQFF. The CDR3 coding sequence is TGTGCCAGCAGTGGAAGCGGATCGGGAAATGAGCAGTTCTTC.

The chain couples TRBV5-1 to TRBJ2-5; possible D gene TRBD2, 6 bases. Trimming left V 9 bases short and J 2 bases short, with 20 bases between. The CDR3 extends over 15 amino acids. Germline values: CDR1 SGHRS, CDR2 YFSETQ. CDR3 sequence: CATQRVAAIQETQYF. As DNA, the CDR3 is TGCGCCACCCAGAGGGTAGCGGCCATACAAGAGACCCAGTACTTC.

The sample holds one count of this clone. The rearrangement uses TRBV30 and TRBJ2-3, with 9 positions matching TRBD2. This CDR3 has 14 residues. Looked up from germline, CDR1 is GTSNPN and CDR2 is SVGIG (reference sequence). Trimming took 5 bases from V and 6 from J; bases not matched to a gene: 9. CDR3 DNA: TGTGCCTGGTGCGGGAGGGTGGTATCTGATACGCAGTATTTT. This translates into CAWCGRVVSDTQYF.

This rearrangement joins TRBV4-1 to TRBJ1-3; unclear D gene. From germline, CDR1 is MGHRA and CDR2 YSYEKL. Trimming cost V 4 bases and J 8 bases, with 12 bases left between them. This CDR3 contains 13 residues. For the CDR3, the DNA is TGCGCCAGCAGCCCTCTCAACGCGGACACCATATATTTT. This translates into CASSPLNADTIYF.

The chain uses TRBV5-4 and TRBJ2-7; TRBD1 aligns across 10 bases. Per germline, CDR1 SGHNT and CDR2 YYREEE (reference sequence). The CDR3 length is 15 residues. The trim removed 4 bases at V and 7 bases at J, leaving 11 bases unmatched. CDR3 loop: CASSAWDRGLEEQYF. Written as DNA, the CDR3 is TGTGCCAGCAGCGCTTGGGACAGGGGACTGGAGGAGCAGTACTTC.

CDR3 nucleotide sequence: TGTGCCAGCAGTGAACCTAAAGGACAGGGTTTAAGGTTTGGAACCTATGGCTACACCTTC. Amino acids: CASSEPKGQGLRFGTYGYTF. The genes are TRBV2 and TRBJ1-2; TRBD1 aligns across 8 bases. The germline V gene encodes CDR1 SNHLY and CDR2 FYNNEI. With 2 bases clipped from V and 4 bases from J, the junction kept 21 bases outside the gene matches. CDR3 size: 20 residues.

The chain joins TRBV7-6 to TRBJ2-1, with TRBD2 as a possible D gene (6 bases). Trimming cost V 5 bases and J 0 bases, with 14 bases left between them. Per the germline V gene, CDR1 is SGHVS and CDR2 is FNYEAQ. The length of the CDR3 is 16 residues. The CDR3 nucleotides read TGTGCCAGCAGCCCCACAACGGGGGACTCCTACAATGAGCAGTTCTTC. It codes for CASSPTTGDSYNEQFF.

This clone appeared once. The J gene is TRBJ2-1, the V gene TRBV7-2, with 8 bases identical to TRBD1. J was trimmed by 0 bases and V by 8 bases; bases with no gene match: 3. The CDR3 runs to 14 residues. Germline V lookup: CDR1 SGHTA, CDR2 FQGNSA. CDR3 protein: CASVDRGSYNEQFF. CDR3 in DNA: TGTGCCAGCGTAGACAGGGGCTCCTACAATGAGCAGTTCTTC.

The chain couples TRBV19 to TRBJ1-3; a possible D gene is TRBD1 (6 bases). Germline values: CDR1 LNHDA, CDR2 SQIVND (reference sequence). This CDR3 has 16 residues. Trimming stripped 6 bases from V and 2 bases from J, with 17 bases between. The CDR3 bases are TGTGCCAGTAGGGAGATGGACAGTCGAACTGGAAACACCATATATTTT. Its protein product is CASREMDSRTGNTIYF.

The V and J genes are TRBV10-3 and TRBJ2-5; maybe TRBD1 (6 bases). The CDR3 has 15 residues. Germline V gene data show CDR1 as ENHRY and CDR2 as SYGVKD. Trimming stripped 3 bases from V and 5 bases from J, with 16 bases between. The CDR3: CAISDGQGLGETQYF. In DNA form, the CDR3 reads TGTGCCATCAGTGACGGGCAGGGGCTTGGGGAGACCCAGTACTTC.